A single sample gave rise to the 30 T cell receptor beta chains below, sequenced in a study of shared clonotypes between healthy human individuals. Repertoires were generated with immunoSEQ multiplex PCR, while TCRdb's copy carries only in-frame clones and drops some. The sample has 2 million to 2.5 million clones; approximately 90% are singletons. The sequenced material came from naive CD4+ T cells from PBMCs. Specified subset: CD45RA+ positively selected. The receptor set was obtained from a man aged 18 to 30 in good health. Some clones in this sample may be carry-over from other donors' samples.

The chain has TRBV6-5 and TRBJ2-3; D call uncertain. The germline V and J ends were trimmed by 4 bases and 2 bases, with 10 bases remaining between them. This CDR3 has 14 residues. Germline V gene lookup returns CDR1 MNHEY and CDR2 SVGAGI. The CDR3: CASSFGSATDTQYF. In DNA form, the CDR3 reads TGTGCCAGCAGTTTTGGGTCAGCCACAGATACGCAGTATTTT.

The CDR3 reads CASSLAIGSEAFF. The CDR3, as DNA: TGTGCCAGCAGCTTGGCCATTGGGTCTGAAGCTTTCTTT. The V call is TRBV5-8, the J call TRBJ1-1; D is undetermined. The germline V and J ends were trimmed by 0 bases and 6 bases, with 9 bases remaining between them. The CDR3 covers 13 residues. CDR1 and CDR2 from the germline V gene are SGHTS and YDEGEE.

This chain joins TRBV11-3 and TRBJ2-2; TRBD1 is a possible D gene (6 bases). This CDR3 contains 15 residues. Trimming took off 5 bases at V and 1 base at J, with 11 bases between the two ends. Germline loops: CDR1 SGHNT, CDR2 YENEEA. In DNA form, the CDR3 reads TGTGCCAGCAGCGGAGACAGGTTGAACACCGGGGAGCTGTTTTTT. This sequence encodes CASSGDRLNTGELFF.

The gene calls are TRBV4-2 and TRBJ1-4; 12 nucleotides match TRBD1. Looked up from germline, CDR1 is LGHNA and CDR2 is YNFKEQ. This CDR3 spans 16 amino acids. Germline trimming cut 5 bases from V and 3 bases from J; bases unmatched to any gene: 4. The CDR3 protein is CASSAGQGAANEKLFF. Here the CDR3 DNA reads TGTGCCAGCAGCGCGGGACAGGGGGCTGCTAATGAAAAACTGTTTTTT.

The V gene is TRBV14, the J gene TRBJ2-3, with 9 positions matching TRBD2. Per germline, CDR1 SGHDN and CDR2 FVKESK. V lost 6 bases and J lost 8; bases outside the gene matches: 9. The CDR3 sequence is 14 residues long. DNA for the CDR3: TGTGCCAGCAGAAGAAGCGGACTAGCGAGTACGCAGTATTTT. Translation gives CASRRSGLASTQYF.

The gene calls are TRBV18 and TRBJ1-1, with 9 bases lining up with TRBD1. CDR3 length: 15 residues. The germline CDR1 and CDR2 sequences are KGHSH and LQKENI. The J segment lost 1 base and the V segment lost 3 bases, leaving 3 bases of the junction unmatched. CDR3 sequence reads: CASSPQTGGNTEAFF. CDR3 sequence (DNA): TGTGCCAGCTCACCGCAGACAGGGGGGAACACTGAAGCTTTCTTT. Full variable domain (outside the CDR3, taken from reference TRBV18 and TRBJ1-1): NAGVMQNPRHLVRRRGQEARLRCSPMKGHSHVYWYRQLPEEGLKFMVYLQKENIIDESGMPKERFSAEFPKEGPSILRIQQVVRGDSAAYFCASSPQTGGNTEAFFGQGTRLTVV.

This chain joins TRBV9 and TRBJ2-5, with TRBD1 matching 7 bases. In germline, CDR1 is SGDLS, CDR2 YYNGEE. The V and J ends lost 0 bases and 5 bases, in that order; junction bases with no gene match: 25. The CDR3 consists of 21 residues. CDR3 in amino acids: CASSVGGRRGTAGTRGETQYF. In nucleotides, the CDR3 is TGTGCCAGCAGCGTAGGAGGGAGAAGGGGGACAGCCGGTACAAGGGGGGAGACCCAGTACTTC.

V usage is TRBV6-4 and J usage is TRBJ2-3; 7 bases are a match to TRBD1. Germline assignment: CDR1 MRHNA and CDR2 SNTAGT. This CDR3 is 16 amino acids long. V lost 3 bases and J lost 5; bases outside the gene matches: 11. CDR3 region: CASSELFTGVQDTQYF. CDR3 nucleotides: TGTGCCAGCAGTGAACTTTTTACAGGGGTTCAAGATACGCAGTATTTT.

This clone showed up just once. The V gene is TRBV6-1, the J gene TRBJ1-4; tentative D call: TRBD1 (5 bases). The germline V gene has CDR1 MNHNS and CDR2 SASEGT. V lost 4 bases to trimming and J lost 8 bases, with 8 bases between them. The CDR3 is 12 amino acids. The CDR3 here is CASSVYREKLFF. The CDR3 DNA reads TGTGCCAGCAGTGTATACAGGGAAAAACTGTTTTTT.

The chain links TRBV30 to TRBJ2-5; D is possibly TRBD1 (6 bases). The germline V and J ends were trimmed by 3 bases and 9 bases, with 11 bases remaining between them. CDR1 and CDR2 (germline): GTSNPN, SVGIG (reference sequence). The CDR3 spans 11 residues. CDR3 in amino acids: CAWRQGRAQYF. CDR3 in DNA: TGTGCCTGGAGACAGGGTCGGGCCCAGTACTTC.

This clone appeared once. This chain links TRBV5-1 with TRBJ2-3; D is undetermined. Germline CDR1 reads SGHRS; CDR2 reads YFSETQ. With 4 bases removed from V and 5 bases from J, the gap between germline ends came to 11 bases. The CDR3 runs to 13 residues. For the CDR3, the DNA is TGCGCCAGCAGCCCAACCCTCCGAGATACGCAGTATTTT. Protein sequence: CASSPTLRDTQYF.

The CDR3 spells CASSQRGGVPTEAFF. The CDR3 nucleotides read TGTGCCAGCAGCCAGAGGGGGGGGGTTCCCACTGAAGCTTTCTTT. This chain connects TRBV6-1 to TRBJ1-1; D is possibly TRBD1 (6 bases). Germline V lookup: CDR1 MNHNS, CDR2 SASEGT. The CDR3 is 15 amino acids. Trimming shortened V by 6 bases and J by 4 bases, and 18 bases separated the two germline ends.

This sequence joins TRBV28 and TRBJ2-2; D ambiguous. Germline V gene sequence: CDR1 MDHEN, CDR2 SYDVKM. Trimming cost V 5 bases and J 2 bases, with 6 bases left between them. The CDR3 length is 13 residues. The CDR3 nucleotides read TGTGCCAGCAGTCTCATAAACACCGGGGAGCTGTTTTTT. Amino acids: CASSLINTGELFF.

CDR3: CAWSRLTNEQFF. CDR3 in DNA: TGTGCCTGGAGTCGCCTAACGAATGAGCAGTTCTTC. The chain recombines TRBV30 with TRBJ2-1; D not resolved. CDR1 GTSNPN and CDR2 SVGIG come from the germline V gene (reference sequence). This CDR3 spans 12 amino acids. The V end was cut by 2 bases, the J end by 7 bases, with 9 bases between.

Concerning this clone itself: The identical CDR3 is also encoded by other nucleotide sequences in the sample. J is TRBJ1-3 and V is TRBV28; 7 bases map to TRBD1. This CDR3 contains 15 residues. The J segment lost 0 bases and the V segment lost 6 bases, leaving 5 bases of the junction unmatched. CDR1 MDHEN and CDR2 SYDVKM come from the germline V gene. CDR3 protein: CASSPGGFSGNTIYF. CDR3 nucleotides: TGTGCCAGCAGCCCAGGGGGGTTCTCTGGAAACACCATATATTTT.

The CDR3 DNA is TGTGCCAGCAGTTCACTCTCAGGGGGCTGGGGAAATGAGCAGTTCTTC. Amino acids: CASSSLSGGWGNEQFF. The J gene is TRBJ2-1, the V gene TRBV6-5, with 8 bases that match TRBD1. The CDR3 is 16 residues long. V gave up 4 bases and J gave up 7 bases; unmatched junction bases: 12. Looked up from germline, CDR1 is MNHEY and CDR2 is SVGAGI.

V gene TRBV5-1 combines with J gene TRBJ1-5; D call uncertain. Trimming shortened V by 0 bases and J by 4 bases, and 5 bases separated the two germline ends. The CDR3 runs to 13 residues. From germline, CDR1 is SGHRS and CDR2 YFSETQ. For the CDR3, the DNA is TGCGCCAGCAGCTTGGCCATAAATCAGCCCCAGCATTTT. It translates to CASSLAINQPQHF.

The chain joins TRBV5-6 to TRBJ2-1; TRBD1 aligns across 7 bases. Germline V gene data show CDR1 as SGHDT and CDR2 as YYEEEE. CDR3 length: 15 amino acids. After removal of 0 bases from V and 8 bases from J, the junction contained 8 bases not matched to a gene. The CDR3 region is CASSLAVDRDDEQFF. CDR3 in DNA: TGTGCCAGCAGCTTGGCCGTAGACAGGGACGATGAGCAGTTCTTC. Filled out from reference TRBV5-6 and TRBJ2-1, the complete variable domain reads DAGVTQSPTHLIKTRGQQVTLRCSPKSGHDTVSWYQQALGQGPQFIFQYYEEEERQRGNFPDRFSGHQFPNYSSELNVNALLLGDSALYLCASSLAVDRDDEQFFGPGTRLTVL.

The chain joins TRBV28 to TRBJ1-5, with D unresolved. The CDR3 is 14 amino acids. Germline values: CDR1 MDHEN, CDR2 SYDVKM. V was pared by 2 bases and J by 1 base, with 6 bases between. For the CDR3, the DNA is TGTGCCAGCAGTTTAGGTTGGAGCAATCAGCCCCAGCATTTT. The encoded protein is CASSLGWSNQPQHF.

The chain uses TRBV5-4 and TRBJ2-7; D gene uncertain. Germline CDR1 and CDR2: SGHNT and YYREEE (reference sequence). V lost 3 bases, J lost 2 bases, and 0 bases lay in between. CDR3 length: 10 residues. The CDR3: CASSSYEQYF. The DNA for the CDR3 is TGTGCCAGCAGCTCCTACGAGCAGTACTTC. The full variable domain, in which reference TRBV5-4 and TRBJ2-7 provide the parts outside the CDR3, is ETGVTQSPTHLIKTRGQQVTLRCSSQSGHNTVSWYQQALGQGPQFIFQYYREEENGRGNFPPRFSGLQFPNYSSELNVNALELDDSALYLCASSSYEQYFGPGTRLTVT.

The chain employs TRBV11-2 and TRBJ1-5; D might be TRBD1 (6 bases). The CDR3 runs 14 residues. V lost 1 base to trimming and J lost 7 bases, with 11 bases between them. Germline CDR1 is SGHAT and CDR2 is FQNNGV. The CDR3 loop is CASSLAPGVQPQHF. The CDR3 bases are TGTGCCAGCAGCTTAGCACCAGGGGTCCAGCCCCAGCATTTT. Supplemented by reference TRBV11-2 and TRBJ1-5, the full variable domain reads EAGVAQSPRYKIIEKRQSVAFWCNPISGHATLYWYQQILGQGPKLLIQFQNNGVVDDSQLPKDRFSAERLKGVDSTLKIQPAKLEDSAVYLCASSLAPGVQPQHFGDGTRLSIL.

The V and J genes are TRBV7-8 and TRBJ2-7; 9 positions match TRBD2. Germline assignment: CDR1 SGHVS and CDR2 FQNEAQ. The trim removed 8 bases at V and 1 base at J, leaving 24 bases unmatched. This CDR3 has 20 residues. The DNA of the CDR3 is TGTGCCAGCGCTAAGAGAATAGGGGGCAAGGGGCGGGAGGGATCCTACGAGCAGTACTTC. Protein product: CASAKRIGGKGREGSYEQYF.

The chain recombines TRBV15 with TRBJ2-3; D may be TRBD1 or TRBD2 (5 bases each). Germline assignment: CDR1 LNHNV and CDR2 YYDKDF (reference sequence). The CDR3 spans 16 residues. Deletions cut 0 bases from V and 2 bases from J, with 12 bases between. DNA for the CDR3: TGTGCCACCAGCAGAGACTATGGGGGACCCACAGATACGCAGTATTTT. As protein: CATSRDYGGPTDTQYF.

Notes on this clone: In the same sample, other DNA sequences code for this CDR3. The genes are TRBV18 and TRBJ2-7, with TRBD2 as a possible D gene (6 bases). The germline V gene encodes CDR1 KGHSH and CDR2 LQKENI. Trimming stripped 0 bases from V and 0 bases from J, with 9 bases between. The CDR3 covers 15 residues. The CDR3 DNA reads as TGTGCCAGCTCACCACCGTCCGGGGGCTCCTACGAGCAGTACTTC. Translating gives CASSPPSGGSYEQYF.

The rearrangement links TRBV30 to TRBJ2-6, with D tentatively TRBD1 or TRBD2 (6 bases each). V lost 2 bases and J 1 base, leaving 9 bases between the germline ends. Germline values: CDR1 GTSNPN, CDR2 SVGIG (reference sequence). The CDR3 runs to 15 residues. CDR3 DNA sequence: TGTGCCTGGAGTAGGGGGGTTTCTGGGGCCAACGTCCTGACTTTC. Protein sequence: CAWSRGVSGANVLTF. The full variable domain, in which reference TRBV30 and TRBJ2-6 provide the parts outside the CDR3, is SQTIHQWPATLVQPVGSPLSLECTVEGTSNPNLYWYRQAAGRGLQLLFYSVGIGQISSEVPQNLSASRPQDRQFILSSKKLLLSDSGFYLCAWSRGVSGANVLTFGAGSRLTVL.

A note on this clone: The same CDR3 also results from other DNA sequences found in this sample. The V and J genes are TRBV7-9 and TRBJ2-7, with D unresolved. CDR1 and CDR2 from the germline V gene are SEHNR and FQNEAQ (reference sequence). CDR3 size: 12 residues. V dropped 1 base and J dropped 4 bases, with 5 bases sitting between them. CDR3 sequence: CASSLVGYEQYF. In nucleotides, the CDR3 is TGTGCCAGCAGCTTAGTAGGGTACGAGCAGTACTTC. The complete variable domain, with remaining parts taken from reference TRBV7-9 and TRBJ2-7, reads DTGVSQNPRHKITKRGQNVTFRCDPISEHNRLYWYRQTLGQGPEFLTYFQNEAQLEKSRLLSDRFSAERPKGSFSTLEIQRTEQGDSAMYLCASSLVGYEQYFGPGTRLTVT.

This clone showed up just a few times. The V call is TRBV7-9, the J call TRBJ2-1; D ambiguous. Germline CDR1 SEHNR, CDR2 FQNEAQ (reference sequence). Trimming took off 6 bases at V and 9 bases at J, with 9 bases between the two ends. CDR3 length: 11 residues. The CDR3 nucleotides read TGTGCCAGCAGGCTTCGGAGTGAGCAGTTCTTC. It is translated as CASRLRSEQFF.

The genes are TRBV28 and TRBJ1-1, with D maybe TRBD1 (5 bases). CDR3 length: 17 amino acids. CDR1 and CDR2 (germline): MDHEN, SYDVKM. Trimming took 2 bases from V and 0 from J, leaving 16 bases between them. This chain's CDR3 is CASSLATPGTVNTEAFF. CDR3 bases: TGTGCCAGCAGTTTAGCTACCCCCGGGACGGTGAACACTGAAGCTTTCTTT.

CDR3 in DNA: TGTGCCAGTAGCCCGCGGCGGGAGGGCCCCTACAATGAGCAGTTCTTC. Amino acids: CASSPRREGPYNEQFF. The rearrangement links TRBV19 to TRBJ2-1; 9 nucleotides align to TRBD2. J was trimmed by 2 bases and V by 6 bases; bases with no gene match: 8. The CDR3 runs to 16 residues. In germline, CDR1 is LNHDA, CDR2 SQIVND (reference sequence).

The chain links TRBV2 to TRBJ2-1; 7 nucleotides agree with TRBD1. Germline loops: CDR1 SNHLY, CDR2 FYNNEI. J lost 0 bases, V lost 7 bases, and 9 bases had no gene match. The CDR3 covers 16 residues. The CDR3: CASTTRGGSSYNEQFF. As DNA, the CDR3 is TGTGCCAGCACGACCCGAGGGGGCAGCTCCTACAATGAGCAGTTCTTC. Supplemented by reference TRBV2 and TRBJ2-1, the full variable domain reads EPEVTQTPSHQVTQMGQEVILRCVPISNHLYFYWYRQILGQKVEFLVSFYNNEISEKSEIFDDQFSVERPDGSNFTLKIRSTKLEDSAMYFCASTTRGGSSYNEQFFGPGTRLTVL.